This T cell receptor beta chain was captured by sequencing in a study of control samples from healthy donors and cancer patients. Using immunoSEQ multiplex PCR, the repertoire was profiled, and TCRdb retains in-frame clones only, with some absent. The repertoire holds some 190,000 clones, with 91% as singletons. With 0 bases removed from V and 9 bases from J, the gap between germline ends came to 6 bases. The germline V gene has CDR1 SNHLY and CDR2 FYNNEI. The CDR3 has 12 residues. The chain joins TRBV2 to TRBJ1-5; unclear D gene. This receptor was taken from a man aged 25-45 years in good health. The sample taken for sequencing was blood. The CDR3, as DNA: TGTGCCAGCAGTGAAGCGGGAAGGCCCCAGCATTTT. It yields the protein CASSEAGRPQHF.